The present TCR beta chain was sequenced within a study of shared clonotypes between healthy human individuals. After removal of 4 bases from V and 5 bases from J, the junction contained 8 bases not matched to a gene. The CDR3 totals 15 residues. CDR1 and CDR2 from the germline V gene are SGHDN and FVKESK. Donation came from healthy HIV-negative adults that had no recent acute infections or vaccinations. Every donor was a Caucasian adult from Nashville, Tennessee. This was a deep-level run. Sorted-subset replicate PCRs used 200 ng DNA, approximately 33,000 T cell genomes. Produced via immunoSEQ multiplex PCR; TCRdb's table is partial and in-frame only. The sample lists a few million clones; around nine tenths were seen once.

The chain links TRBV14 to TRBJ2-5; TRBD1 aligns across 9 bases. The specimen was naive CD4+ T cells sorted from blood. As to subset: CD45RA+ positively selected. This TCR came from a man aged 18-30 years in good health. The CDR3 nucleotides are TGTGCCAGCAGCCTCACAGGGGGCAAAACGGAGACCCAGTACTTC. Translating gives CASSLTGGKTETQYF.